The rows below give T cell receptor beta chains drawn from one sample of a study of cytomegalovirus exposure and HLA in healthy donors. Assay used: immunoSEQ multiplex PCR; TCRdb lists only in-frame clones, some missing. The table shows 80,000 to 100,000 clones, with approximately 91% occurring only once. The sequenced sample consisted of PBMCs. The receptor source for this set is a man aged 25-45 years in good health and CMV-seronegative. CDR3s include the opening cysteine and the closing phenylalanine or tryptophan. Fields, in order: D gene, J gene, clone size, V gene, CDR3 protein, CDR3 DNA. D genes are given only for firm matches. The size of a clone is reported for some rows only, either as once, few or many, or as a class for expanded clones.

d_gene: TRBD1
j_gene: TRBJ2-7
abundance: NA
v_gene: TRBV28
CDR3aa: CASSTTGPVYEQYF
CDR3nt: TGTGCCAGCAGTACGACAGGGCCCGTCTACGAGCAGTACTTC

d_gene: TRBD1
j_gene: TRBJ1-5
abundance: once
v_gene: TRBV28
CDR3aa: CASSLLTGSGQPQHF
CDR3nt: TGTGCCAGCAGTTTACTGACAGGGAGTGGGCAGCCCCAGCATTTT

d_gene: NA
j_gene: TRBJ2-1
abundance: once
v_gene: TRBV10-3
CDR3aa: CAISESQVQPGDEQFF
CDR3nt: TGTGCCATCAGTGAGTCGCAGGTTCAGCCAGGGGATGAGCAGTTCTTC

d_gene: TRBD1
j_gene: TRBJ1-4
abundance: NA
v_gene: TRBV28
CDR3aa: CASRPPDRPNEKLFF
CDR3nt: TGTGCCAGCAGACCCCCGGACAGGCCTAATGAAAAACTGTTTTTT

d_gene: NA
j_gene: TRBJ2-1
abundance: NA
v_gene: TRBV19
CDR3aa: CASGRGGTYNEQFF
CDR3nt: TGTGCCAGTGGTAGGGGGGGGACCTACAATGAGCAGTTCTTC

d_gene: NA
j_gene: TRBJ1-5
abundance: NA
v_gene: TRBV7-9
CDR3aa: CASSLWSGPYSNQPQHF
CDR3nt: TGTGCCAGCAGCTTATGGTCAGGGCCTTATAGCAATCAGCCCCAGCATTTT

d_gene: TRBD1
j_gene: TRBJ2-7
abundance: NA
v_gene: TRBV28
CDR3aa: CASSLKTGGEQYF
CDR3nt: TGTGCCAGCAGTTTAAAGACAGGGGGGGAGCAGTACTTC

d_gene: NA
j_gene: TRBJ1-5
abundance: NA
v_gene: TRBV5-5
CDR3aa: CASSYGAGGQPQHF
CDR3nt: TGTGCCAGCAGTTACGGGGCGGGAGGACAGCCCCAGCATTTT

d_gene: TRBD2
j_gene: TRBJ2-7
abundance: NA
v_gene: TRBV7-6
CDR3aa: CASSHREGGYEQYF
CDR3nt: TGTGCCAGCAGCCATCGGGAGGGGGGGTACGAGCAGTACTTC

d_gene: NA
j_gene: TRBJ2-7
abundance: NA
v_gene: TRBV5-5
CDR3aa: CASSLQTVSYEQYF
CDR3nt: TGTGCCAGCAGCTTACAGACAGTCTCCTACGAGCAGTACTTC

d_gene: TRBD1
j_gene: TRBJ1-3
abundance: NA
v_gene: TRBV6-1
CDR3aa: CASRDSSGNTIYF
CDR3nt: TGTGCATCCCGGGACAGCTCTGGAAACACCATATATTTT

d_gene: NA
j_gene: TRBJ1-5
abundance: NA
v_gene: TRBV5-1
CDR3aa: CASSLEAGRQPQHF
CDR3nt: TGCGCCAGCAGCTTGGAGGCAGGGCGTCAGCCCCAGCATTTT

d_gene: NA
j_gene: TRBJ1-1
abundance: NA
v_gene: TRBV7-6
CDR3aa: CASSLASPAGGTEAFF
CDR3nt: TGTGCCAGCAGCTTAGCTAGTCCGGCGGGGGGCACTGAAGCTTTCTTT

d_gene: NA
j_gene: TRBJ2-2
abundance: NA
v_gene: TRBV7-3
CDR3aa: CASSKMSLVNTGELFF
CDR3nt: TGTGCCAGCAGCAAAATGTCCCTTGTGAACACCGGGGAGCTGTTTTTT

d_gene: NA
j_gene: TRBJ2-1
abundance: NA
v_gene: TRBV19
CDR3aa: CASRNGSGFFGEQFF
CDR3nt: TGTGCCAGTAGGAACGGGAGCGGGTTCTTCGGTGAGCAGTTCTTC

d_gene: NA
j_gene: TRBJ2-3
abundance: NA
v_gene: TRBV19
CDR3aa: CASSIDGTPHTDTQYF
CDR3nt: TGTGCCAGTAGTATCGATGGGACTCCACACACAGATACGCAGTATTTT

d_gene: TRBD1
j_gene: TRBJ2-1
abundance: NA
v_gene: TRBV19
CDR3aa: CASGQAQYNEQFF
CDR3nt: TGTGCCAGCGGACAGGCCCAATACAATGAGCAGTTCTTC

d_gene: NA
j_gene: TRBJ2-1
abundance: NA
v_gene: TRBV19
CDR3aa: CASSMATENEQFF
CDR3nt: TGTGCCAGTAGTATGGCGACGGAGAATGAGCAGTTCTTC

d_gene: TRBD1
j_gene: TRBJ1-1
abundance: NA
v_gene: TRBV27
CDR3aa: CASSFIPGQRGTEAFF
CDR3nt: TGTGCCAGCAGTTTTATTCCGGGACAGAGGGGCACTGAAGCTTTCTTT

d_gene: TRBD2
j_gene: TRBJ2-3
abundance: NA
v_gene: TRBV5-1
CDR3aa: CASSFSTSGGATGTQYF
CDR3nt: TGCGCCAGCAGCTTTTCCACTAGCGGGGGGGCGACGGGTACGCAGTATTTT

d_gene: TRBD1
j_gene: TRBJ1-1
abundance: NA
v_gene: TRBV28
CDR3aa: CASSRDRMNTEAFF
CDR3nt: TGTGCCAGCAGTAGGGACAGGATGAACACTGAAGCTTTCTTT

d_gene: NA
j_gene: TRBJ2-3
abundance: few
v_gene: TRBV28
CDR3aa: CASSLGGTDTQYF
CDR3nt: TGTGCCAGCAGTCTAGGAGGCACAGATACGCAGTATTTT

d_gene: TRBD2
j_gene: TRBJ2-4
abundance: NA
v_gene: TRBV5-1
CDR3aa: CASSSGLAGAQRTTKNIQYF
CDR3nt: TGCGCCAGCAGCTCCGGACTAGCGGGGGCCCAGCGAACCACCAAAAACATTCAGTACTTC

d_gene: NA
j_gene: TRBJ1-6
abundance: few
v_gene: TRBV4-1
CDR3aa: CASSQDSGTSEEALHF
CDR3nt: TGCGCCAGCAGCCAAGATTCCGGGACATCGGAAGAGGCCCTCCACTTT

d_gene: TRBD1
j_gene: TRBJ1-2
abundance: NA
v_gene: TRBV4-2
CDR3aa: CASSQGGSGGSRGYTF
CDR3nt: TGTGCCAGCAGCCAAGGTGGCTCAGGGGGCTCGCGGGGCTACACCTTC

d_gene: TRBD2
j_gene: TRBJ2-5
abundance: NA
v_gene: TRBV9
CDR3aa: CASGSTGGLQETQYF
CDR3nt: TGTGCCAGCGGCTCAACGGGGGGGCTCCAAGAGACCCAGTACTTC

d_gene: TRBD1
j_gene: TRBJ2-2
abundance: NA
v_gene: TRBV7-9
CDR3aa: CASRPPGQGTGELFF
CDR3nt: TGTGCCAGCAGGCCCCCGGGACAGGGGACCGGGGAGCTGTTTTTT

d_gene: NA
j_gene: TRBJ2-7
abundance: NA
v_gene: TRBV7-9
CDR3aa: CAFYGGPHTYEQYF
CDR3nt: TGTGCCTTTTACGGGGGGCCCCACACCTACGAGCAGTACTTC

d_gene: TRBD2
j_gene: TRBJ2-3
abundance: NA
v_gene: TRBV10-3
CDR3aa: CAISEISVLAEFTDTQYF
CDR3nt: TGTGCCATCAGTGAGATTTCGGTTCTAGCGGAATTCACAGATACGCAGTATTTT

d_gene: NA
j_gene: TRBJ2-4
abundance: many
v_gene: TRBV7-9
CDR3aa: CASGSEWNIQYF
CDR3nt: TGTGCCAGCGGTAGCGAATGGAACATTCAGTACTTC

d_gene: TRBD2
j_gene: TRBJ2-2
abundance: NA
v_gene: TRBV5-1
CDR3aa: CASSPGHGGILAGRNTGELFF
CDR3nt: TGCGCCAGCAGCCCAGGACATGGGGGGATATTAGCGGGGAGGAACACCGGGGAGCTGTTTTTT

d_gene: NA
j_gene: TRBJ1-1
abundance: once
v_gene: TRBV12-2
CDR3aa: CASRSREWGWNTEAFF
CDR3nt: TGTGCAAGTCGCTCACGGGAGTGGGGATGGAACACTGAAGCTTTCTTT

d_gene: TRBD1
j_gene: TRBJ1-2
abundance: NA
v_gene: TRBV2
CDR3aa: CASRPGTGGFYGYTF
CDR3nt: TGTGCCAGCAGACCCGGGACAGGGGGATTTTATGGCTACACCTTC

d_gene: TRBD2
j_gene: TRBJ2-2
abundance: NA
v_gene: TRBV4-1
CDR3aa: CASSPLAGGPGGELFF
CDR3nt: TGCGCCAGCAGCCCACTAGCGGGAGGGCCTGGCGGGGAGCTGTTTTTT

d_gene: NA
j_gene: TRBJ1-2
abundance: NA
v_gene: TRBV28
CDR3aa: CASSLAPGGGGYTF
CDR3nt: TGTGCCAGCAGTTTGGCCCCCGGCGGGGGTGGCTACACCTTC

d_gene: NA
j_gene: TRBJ2-6
abundance: NA
v_gene: TRBV28
CDR3aa: CASSSNNVLTF
CDR3nt: TGTGCCAGCAGTTCTAACAACGTCCTGACTTTC

d_gene: NA
j_gene: TRBJ1-6
abundance: once
v_gene: TRBV6-6
CDR3aa: CASRKDSSGSPLHF
CDR3nt: TGTGCCAGCAGAAAGGACAGTTCAGGATCACCCCTCCACTTT

d_gene: TRBD1
j_gene: TRBJ2-7
abundance: NA
v_gene: TRBV6-5
CDR3aa: CASRSTGTGKNEQYF
CDR3nt: TGTGCCAGCAGAAGTACCGGGACAGGGAAAAACGAGCAGTACTTC

d_gene: TRBD2
j_gene: TRBJ2-2
abundance: NA
v_gene: TRBV5-4
CDR3aa: CASSLGASGGPTGELFF
CDR3nt: TGTGCCAGCAGCTTGGGGGCTAGCGGGGGCCCCACCGGGGAGCTGTTTTTT

d_gene: TRBD2
j_gene: TRBJ2-3
abundance: NA
v_gene: TRBV5-1
CDR3aa: CASSYSGGTTDTQYF
CDR3nt: TGCGCCAGCAGCTATAGCGGGGGGACCACAGATACGCAGTATTTT

d_gene: TRBD1
j_gene: TRBJ1-1
abundance: NA
v_gene: TRBV5-1
CDR3aa: CASNTGQGAWNTEAFF
CDR3nt: TGCGCCAGCAACACTGGACAGGGGGCATGGAACACTGAAGCTTTCTTT

d_gene: NA
j_gene: TRBJ1-5
abundance: once
v_gene: TRBV5-1
CDR3aa: CASSLGRDQPQHF
CDR3nt: TGCGCCAGCAGCTTGGGTAGAGATCAGCCCCAGCATTTT

d_gene: NA
j_gene: TRBJ2-1
abundance: NA
v_gene: TRBV5-1
CDR3aa: CASSQVGNEQFF
CDR3nt: TGCGCCAGCAGCCAGGTGGGCAATGAGCAGTTCTTC

d_gene: NA
j_gene: TRBJ2-7
abundance: NA
v_gene: TRBV21-1
CDR3aa: CASSKSPLAVYEQYF
CDR3nt: TGTGCCAGCAGCAAATCGCCCCTGGCCGTCTACGAGCAGTACTTC

d_gene: TRBD1
j_gene: TRBJ1-2
abundance: NA
v_gene: TRBV30
CDR3aa: CAWSLDLGGGYTF
CDR3nt: TGTGCCTGGAGTCTCGACCTAGGGGGCGGCTACACCTTC

d_gene: NA
j_gene: TRBJ1-5
abundance: NA
v_gene: TRBV29-1
CDR3aa: CSVEISPDQPQHF
CDR3nt: TGCAGCGTTGAAATTTCCCCTGATCAGCCCCAGCATTTT

d_gene: NA
j_gene: TRBJ1-3
abundance: NA
v_gene: TRBV28
CDR3aa: CASSPDISGNTIYF
CDR3nt: TGTGCCAGCAGTCCGGACATCTCTGGAAACACCATATATTTT